These 18 T cell receptor beta chains came from one sample sequenced in a study of shared clonotypes between healthy human individuals (dated by TCRdb to the early 2020s). CD8 naive samples were CD45RO-negative cells positively selected for CCR7, giving a CD45RA+CCR7+ population that excluded TemRA cells. The protocol used for the library was the immunoSEQ multiplex PCR assay. TCRdb mirrors the immuneACCESS table, restricted to in-frame sequences. Some clones are absent from its copies; in checked studies, under half trace to an unresolved V gene, and the reason for the others is unknown. The sample table shows about 680,000 clones, and about 91% are seen once. 24% of the sample is taken by the ten largest. The sequenced material came from naive CD8+ T cells sorted from blood. According to the study, the label for this sample's cell subset or site signals: CD45RA+CCR7+. The receptor source for this set is a man aged 25 to 40 in good health.

The chain employs TRBV9 and TRBJ2-3; D gene uncertain. CDR1 SGDLS and CDR2 YYNGEE come from the germline V gene. This CDR3 spans 15 amino acids. Trimming removed 4 bases at V and 3 bases at J, with 15 bases between. The CDR3 protein is CASSPTPELTDTQYF. The DNA of the CDR3 is TGTGCCAGCAGCCCCACCCCGGAGCTTACAGATACGCAGTATTTT.

This clone was observed a handful of times. The chain combines TRBV6-1 with TRBJ1-5, with D possibly matching TRBD1 (6 bases). The CDR3 length is 17 residues. Deletions cut 2 bases from V and 3 bases from J, with 17 bases between. CDR1 is MNHNS, CDR2 SASEGT, per germline. CDR3 amino acids: CASSEFSRTAFNQPQHF. The DNA for the CDR3 is TGTGCCAGCAGTGAATTTTCCAGGACAGCCTTCAATCAGCCCCAGCATTTT.

The chain has TRBV6-5 and TRBJ2-2; D is undetermined. In germline, CDR1 is MNHEY, CDR2 SVGAGI. The V and J ends lost 5 bases and 6 bases respectively, with 10 bases between them. The CDR3 has 13 amino acids. For the CDR3, the DNA is TGTGCCAGCAGTCTCTCTGGAGCCGGGGAGCTGTTTTTT. Its translation: CASSLSGAGELFF.

The V call is TRBV27, the J call TRBJ2-3, with 11 bases that match TRBD2. The V gene's germline CDR1 is MNHEY and CDR2 SMNVEV (reference sequence). The CDR3 totals 16 residues. V lost 2 bases, J lost 5 bases, and 6 bases stayed unmatched. This CDR3 reads CASSLDNGLAGDTQYF. In DNA form, the CDR3 reads TGTGCCAGCAGTTTAGATAACGGACTAGCGGGAGATACGCAGTATTTT.

Written as DNA, the CDR3 is TGCAGCGTTGATGGGGACAGGGGTCACTACGAGCAGTACTTC. Translating it yields CSVDGDRGHYEQYF. V and J are TRBV29-1 and TRBJ2-7; 10 bases map to TRBD1. V gave up 3 bases and J gave up 3 bases; unmatched junction bases: 5. The germline gives CDR1 SQVTM, CDR2 ANQGSEA. This CDR3 spans 14 amino acids.

J is TRBJ2-3 and V is TRBV7-2, with unresolved D. This CDR3 has 12 amino acids. Germline CDR1 SGHTA, CDR2 FQGNSA. The ends were cut back, 5 bases at V and 4 bases at J, with 7 bases in the middle. The CDR3 sequence is CASSPSADTQYF. Written as DNA, the CDR3 is TGTGCCAGCAGCCCCTCGGCAGATACGCAGTATTTT.

The gene calls are TRBV9 and TRBJ1-5, with 7 bases aligning to TRBD1. With V trimmed by 1 base and J by 5 bases, 12 bases remained unmatched. Germline V gene lookup returns CDR1 SGDLS and CDR2 YYNGEE. The CDR3 has 17 residues. Here the CDR3 reads CASSVLGKPRGDQPQHF. CDR3 DNA: TGTGCCAGCAGCGTATTAGGGAAACCCAGGGGGGATCAGCCCCAGCATTTT.

J is TRBJ2-1 and V is TRBV2; 9 positions match TRBD1. This CDR3 spans 17 amino acids. Trimming took 7 bases from V and 5 from J; bases not matched to a gene: 15. The germline V gene has CDR1 SNHLY and CDR2 FYNNEI. CDR3 nucleotides: TGTGCCAGCAATCCGACTCGGGACAGGGCAAGGGACAATGAGCAGTTCTTC. It is translated as CASNPTRDRARDNEQFF.

The rearrangement links TRBV5-4 to TRBJ1-2, with D perhaps TRBD1 (5 bases). Looked up from germline, CDR1 is SGHNT and CDR2 is YYREEE (reference sequence). V was trimmed by 0 bases and J by 5 bases, leaving 17 bases between them. CDR3 length: 16 amino acids. The CDR3 bases are TGTGCCAGCAGCTTGGTGTGGGGGGACCTTGGGTATGGCTACACCTTC. This translates into CASSLVWGDLGYGYTF.

The genes are TRBV7-6 and TRBJ2-1; 9 bases are shared with TRBD1. The junction had 6 bases not matched to a gene; V was cut back by 5 bases and J by 4 bases. The germline CDR1 and CDR2 sequences are SGHVS and FNYEAQ. The CDR3 length is 15 residues. The DNA of the CDR3 is TGTGCCAGCAGCAAGACAGGGGGGGGTTACAATGAGCAGTTCTTC. It is translated as CASSKTGGGYNEQFF.

The chain has TRBV28 and TRBJ2-1; no reliable D call. The CDR3 has 12 residues. Germline V CDR1 and CDR2: MDHEN, SYDVKM. V was cut by 4 bases and J by 9 bases, with 10 bases left in between. The CDR3 nucleotides are TGTGCCAGCAGTTCCCAGGTATTTGAGCAGTTCTTC. Translated: CASSSQVFEQFF.

The chain has TRBV7-8 and TRBJ2-1; TRBD2 matches at 7 bases. The J segment lost 9 bases and the V segment lost 7 bases, leaving 27 bases of the junction unmatched. CDR3 length: 19 residues. In germline, CDR1 is SGHVS, CDR2 FQNEAQ. CDR3 sequence reads: CASTPPLVVLAEQRGEQFF. For the CDR3, the DNA is TGTGCCAGCACCCCCCCTCTTGTAGTGCTAGCGGAACAGCGGGGTGAGCAGTTCTTC.

The V and J genes are TRBV10-3 and TRBJ1-5; a possible D gene is TRBD1 (5 bases). This CDR3 comprises 16 residues. Deletions cut 3 bases from V and 1 base from J, with 13 bases between. The germline CDR1 and CDR2 sequences are ENHRY and SYGVKD. CDR3 loop: CAISDKLTDSNQPQHF. CDR3 DNA sequence: TGTGCCATCAGTGACAAATTGACAGACAGCAATCAGCCCCAGCATTTT.

The chain joins TRBV19 to TRBJ2-7, with 9 positions matching TRBD1. The CDR3 is 14 residues long. CDR1 and CDR2 (germline): LNHDA, SQIVND (reference sequence). J was trimmed by 0 bases and V by 4 bases; bases with no gene match: 1. CDR3 loop: CASSTDRGSYEQYF. CDR3 coding DNA: TGTGCCAGTAGTACGGACAGGGGCTCCTACGAGCAGTACTTC.

The J gene is TRBJ2-7, the V gene TRBV11-2, with TRBD2 matching 12 bases. V was clipped by 2 bases and J by 0 bases; unmatched bases: 5. Germline loops: CDR1 SGHAT, CDR2 FQNNGV. This CDR3 is 17 amino acids long. CDR3 coding DNA: TGTGCCAGCAGCTTACTAGCGGGAGGGACTAGCTCCTACGAGCAGTACTTC. This codes for CASSLLAGGTSSYEQYF. The full variable domain, its missing parts supplied by reference TRBV11-2 and TRBJ2-7, is EAGVAQSPRYKIIEKRQSVAFWCNPISGHATLYWYQQILGQGPKLLIQFQNNGVVDDSQLPKDRFSAERLKGVDSTLKIQPAKLEDSAVYLCASSLLAGGTSSYEQYFGPGTRLTVT.

The chain is built from TRBV12-5 and TRBJ1-1; 10 bases fit TRBD1. CDR1 LGHNT and CDR2 FRNRAP come from the germline V gene. CDR3 length: 13 residues. Trimming at V came to 4 bases and at J to 5 bases, leaving 1 base not matched to a gene. The CDR3 DNA reads as TGTGCTAGTGGTTGGACAGGGGGGACTGAAGCTTTCTTT. As protein: CASGWTGGTEAFF.

This chain joins TRBV5-6 and TRBJ2-3, with 7 nucleotides matching TRBD2. V was pared by 2 bases and J by 1 base, with 4 bases of the junction left unmatched. This CDR3 comprises 15 residues. CDR1 is SGHDT and CDR2 is YYEEEE in the germline V gene. CDR3 coding DNA: TGTGCCAGCAGCTTAGCGGGAATTCGCACAGATACGCAGTATTTT. Its protein product is CASSLAGIRTDTQYF. The entire variable domain, with the rest obtained from reference TRBV5-6 and TRBJ2-3, is as follows: DAGVTQSPTHLIKTRGQQVTLRCSPKSGHDTVSWYQQALGQGPQFIFQYYEEEERQRGNFPDRFSGHQFPNYSSELNVNALLLGDSALYLCASSLAGIRTDTQYFGPGTRLTVL.

This chain uses TRBV28 with TRBJ2-1; 9 bases fit TRBD1. From germline, CDR1 is MDHEN and CDR2 SYDVKM. CDR3 length: 15 residues. V shed 6 bases and J 4 bases; nucleotides not matched to a gene: 7. CDR3 residues: CASSPGQGNYNEQFF. The DNA of the CDR3 is TGTGCCAGCAGCCCGGGACAGGGAAATTACAATGAGCAGTTCTTC.